This TCR beta chain is from a study of blood T cell repertoires in COVID-19. The overall study: Acute-phase and convalescent COVID-19 samples originated in the United States, Italy and Spain.

TCRdb's copy holds only in-frame clones and misses some; the assay was immunoSEQ multiplex PCR. The sample carries more than 200,000 clones, roughly 80% recorded once. Participants' own reports of clinical history determined their cohort assignment. Germline CDR1 and CDR2: LGHNA and YNFKEQ. The CDR3 covers 17 residues. Trimming cost V 0 bases and J 2 bases; bases outside gene matches: 4. The V and J genes are TRBV4-2 and TRBJ2-3; 11 bases line up with TRBD2. This clonotype originated in a man in his sixties who had recovered from COVID-19. The sequenced sample was PBMCs or T cells enriched from blood (not recorded which). The CDR3 reads CASSQEIAGGTTDTQYF. For the CDR3, the DNA is TGTGCCAGCAGCCAAGAGATAGCGGGGGGGACCACAGATACGCAGTATTTT.